Listed below are T cell receptor beta chains from one sample, sequenced in a study of T cells in localized non-small cell lung cancer. TCRdb keeps only in-frame clones here, not all; method: immunoSEQ multiplex PCR. The table lists some 12,000 clones, around 83% of them singletons. Sequences were derived from peripheral blood, sampled before any cancer treatment. These receptors all come from a male donor at least 60 years old with stage I lung adenocarcinoma. CDR3s include the opening cysteine and the closing phenylalanine or tryptophan. A D gene is named only where the DNA matches it firmly. The listing skips clone size in some rows; elsewhere it reads once, few, many or a size class.

J gene | CDR3 length | V gene | clone size | D gene | CDR3 protein | CDR3 DNA
TRBJ2-3 | 13 | TRBV2 | NA | NA | CASTKEELDTQYF | TGTGCCAGCACCAAGGAAGAATTGGATACGCAGTATTTT
TRBJ2-4 | 14 | TRBV5-1 | NA | NA | CASSLSGEKNIQYF | TGCGCCAGCAGCTTGTCCGGTGAGAAAAACATTCAGTACTTC
TRBJ1-2 | 11 | TRBV20-1 | NA | TRBD1 | CSATGGGGYTF | TGCAGTGCTACAGGGGGCGGTGGCTACACCTTC
TRBJ2-3 | 15 | TRBV27 | NA | TRBD2 | CASSLRAGGRDTQYF | TGTGCCAGCAGCCTTCGAGCGGGAGGGAGAGATACGCAGTATTTT
TRBJ1-3 | 14 | TRBV18 | NA | NA | CASSPGFSGNTIYF | TGTGCCAGCTCACCGGGCTTCTCTGGAAACACCATATATTTT
TRBJ2-2 | 16 | TRBV7-8 | NA | TRBD2 | CASSLSPSGITGELFF | TGTGCCAGCAGCTTAAGTCCTAGCGGGATCACCGGGGAGCTGTTTTTT
TRBJ2-3 | 17 | TRBV19 | NA | NA | CASSIVLLVGNTDTQYF | TGTGCCAGTAGTATAGTGCTGCTGGTCGGGAACACAGATACGCAGTATTTT
TRBJ1-1 | 16 | TRBV28 | NA | NA | CASSSVRRGRLTEAFF | TGTGCCAGCAGTTCCGTGAGGAGGGGGAGGTTGACTGAAGCTTTCTTT
TRBJ1-4 | 16 | TRBV5-1 | once | NA | CASSLPSGTDNEKLFF | TGCGCCAGCAGCTTGCCATCCGGGACGGATAATGAAAAACTGTTTTTT
TRBJ1-2 | 15 | TRBV5-1 | few | NA | CASSPGSTGLYGYTF | TGCGCCAGCAGCCCGGGATCCACAGGGCTCTATGGCTACACCTTC
TRBJ2-7 | 14 | TRBV15 | once | NA | CATSRVQGRGEQYF | TGTGCCACCAGCAGAGTACAGGGTAGAGGAGAGCAGTACTTC
TRBJ1-2 | 14 | TRBV7-2 | NA | TRBD1 | CASSLDWDRDVYTF | TGTGCCAGCAGCCTTGATTGGGACAGGGACGTCTACACCTTC
TRBJ1-4 | 16 | TRBV7-8 | NA | NA | CASSSLIQATNEKLFF | TGTGCCAGCAGCTCTCTTATACAGGCAACTAATGAAAAACTGTTTTTT
TRBJ2-3 | 16 | TRBV7-3 | NA | NA | CASSLDSRSSTDTQYF | TGTGCCAGCAGCTTAGATAGCAGATCTAGCACAGATACGCAGTATTTT
TRBJ2-1 | 16 | TRBV6-5 | NA | TRBD2 | CASSYKRESHSNEQFF | TGTGCCAGCAGTTACAAGCGGGAGTCCCATTCCAATGAGCAGTTCTTC
TRBJ1-5 | 14 | TRBV27 | NA | NA | CASSLHLSYQPQHF | TGTGCCAGCAGTTTACACCTCAGCTATCAGCCCCAGCATTTT
TRBJ1-3 | 12 | TRBV9 | NA | NA | CASSFSGNTIYF | TGTGCCAGCTCCTTTTCTGGAAACACCATATATTTT
TRBJ2-7 | 14 | TRBV7-6 | NA | NA | CASSAQNGPYEQYF | TGTGCCAGCAGCGCTCAGAATGGGCCATACGAGCAGTACTTC
TRBJ1-1 | 15 | TRBV6-5 | NA | NA | CASSYSGQHNTEAFF | TGTGCCAGCAGTTACTCTGGGCAACACAACACTGAAGCTTTCTTT
TRBJ1-2 | 16 | TRBV11-3 | once | NA | CASSLPNPSSSGGYTF | TGTGCCAGCAGCCTGCCCAATCCAAGCAGCAGTGGGGGCTACACCTTC
TRBJ2-1 | 12 | TRBV18 | NA | NA | CASSPGYNEQFF | TGTGCCAGCTCACCAGGTTACAATGAGCAGTTCTTC
TRBJ1-5 | 15 | TRBV2 | once | NA | CASSEEAAGNQPQHF | TGTGCCAGCAGTGAAGAGGCTGCGGGCAATCAGCCCCAGCATTTT
TRBJ2-6 | 18 | TRBV5-1 | NA | TRBD1 | CASSSDGTGSSGANVLTF | TGCGCCAGCAGTTCCGATGGGACAGGGAGCTCTGGGGCCAACGTCCTGACTTTC
TRBJ2-4 | 14 | TRBV10-1 | NA | NA | CASSGHPAQNIQYF | TGCGCCAGCTCGGGACACCCCGCGCAAAACATTCAGTACTTC
TRBJ2-7 | 12 | TRBV30 | NA | NA | CAWTQGYYEQYF | TGTGCCTGGACACAGGGCTACTACGAGCAGTACTTC